This entry lists 27 T cell receptor beta chains sequenced from one sample in a study of radiation and T cells in renal cell carcinoma (TCRdb year 2020). In the paper's terms, the time point label means: blood 2 weeks post-SBRT. The treatment or condition label for this specimen denotes: 15 Gy SBRT to primary tumor, nephrectomy 4 weeks later. Libraries were built with the immunoSEQ multiplex PCR assay. The clones in this table, taken by TCRdb from immuneACCESS, are in-frame only. Not every clone is retained; where verified, under half of the shortfall comes from an unresolved V gene, and the cause of the rest is unknown. The table for this sample lists 150,000 to 160,000 clones; 87% of them were counted only once. Jointly, the top ten make up 10% to 15% of the sample. The sequenced sample was blood, obtained from a patient whose treatment included radiotherapy and nephrectomy. These receptors all come from a woman in her forties or fifties with renal cell carcinoma.

V usage is TRBV7-9 and J usage is TRBJ1-1; possible D gene TRBD1, 5 bases. V was pared by 4 bases and J by 0 bases, with 12 bases between. Per germline, CDR1 SEHNR and CDR2 FQNEAQ (reference sequence). The CDR3 runs to 15 residues. CDR3 nucleotide sequence: TGTGCCAGCAGCTCAGGGATATGGTTGAACACTGAAGCTTTCTTT. It translates to CASSSGIWLNTEAFF.

With regard to this clone: Other DNA sequences from this sample encode an identical CDR3 as well. The chain recombines TRBV19 with TRBJ1-1; D unclear. In germline, CDR1 is LNHDA, CDR2 SQIVND (reference sequence). The CDR3 loop spans 13 amino acids. V gave up 3 bases and J gave up 0 bases, with 5 bases separating them. The CDR3 DNA follows: TGTGCCAGTAGTATTACTGTGAACACTGAAGCTTTCTTT. This gives the protein CASSITVNTEAFF.

The chain is built from TRBV7-3 and TRBJ2-2; 8 bases align to TRBD1. Germline assignment: CDR1 SGHTA and CDR2 FQGTGA. The CDR3 length is 15 residues. The V and J ends lost 5 bases and 9 bases, in that order; junction bases with no gene match: 11. CDR3 in amino acids: CASSPGQGSLRELFF. Here the CDR3 DNA reads TGTGCCAGCAGCCCCGGACAGGGTTCCTTAAGGGAGCTGTTTTTT.

The rearrangement links TRBV2 to TRBJ2-2; TRBD2 matches at 12 bases. Germline V lookup: CDR1 SNHLY, CDR2 FYNNEI. The CDR3 is made up of 15 amino acids. V gave up 5 bases and J gave up 8 bases; unmatched junction bases: 6. CDR3 residues: CASSRGTSGRGELFF. The CDR3 region has the DNA TGTGCCAGCAGTCGCGGGACTAGCGGGCGGGGGGAGCTGTTTTTT.

V gene TRBV6-6 combines with J gene TRBJ1-2; the match to TRBD1 covers 8 bases. The ends lost 8 bases at V and 1 base at J; junction bases unmatched: 9. Germline CDR1 reads MNHNY; CDR2 reads SVGAGI (reference sequence). This CDR3 contains 15 residues. The CDR3 reads CASLSGTGVNYGYTF. DNA of the CDR3: TGTGCCAGCTTATCCGGGACAGGCGTTAACTATGGCTACACCTTC.

The rearrangement uses TRBV5-1 and TRBJ2-2; maybe TRBD1 (6 bases). Germline values: CDR1 SGHRS, CDR2 YFSETQ. V dropped 4 bases and J dropped 0 bases, with 10 bases sitting between them. The length of the CDR3 is 15 residues. The CDR3 here is CASSRGMSNTGELFF. In DNA form, the CDR3 reads TGCGCCAGCAGCAGGGGGATGTCGAACACCGGGGAGCTGTTTTTT.

This clone was observed a single time. The V and J genes are TRBV5-1 and TRBJ1-1; the match to TRBD1 covers 11 bases. This CDR3 is 16 amino acids long. CDR1 is SGHRS and CDR2 is YFSETQ in the germline V gene. Unmatched junction bases numbered 9, after V lost 4 bases and J lost 4 bases. Here the CDR3 reads CASSTQGQGASTEAFF. The CDR3 region has the DNA TGCGCCAGCAGCACCCAAGGACAGGGGGCGAGCACTGAAGCTTTCTTT.

This clone was recorded only once. Distinct nucleotide sequences in the sample also encode this CDR3. The chain combines TRBV14 with TRBJ1-3, with 7 bases lining up with TRBD1. The ends lost 2 bases at V and 4 bases at J; junction bases unmatched: 2. The CDR3 covers 14 residues. Germline CDR1 reads SGHDN; CDR2 reads FVKESK. The CDR3 loop is CASSQTGEGNTIYF. The CDR3 DNA reads as TGTGCCAGCAGCCAAACAGGGGAGGGAAACACCATATATTTT. The full variable domain, with the rest looked up from reference TRBV14 and TRBJ1-3, is EAGVTQFPSHSVIEKGQTVTLRCDPISGHDNLYWYRRVMGKEIKFLLHFVKESKQDESGMPNNRFLAERTGGTYSTLKVQPAELEDSGVYFCASSQTGEGNTIYFGEGSWLTVV.

This clone was seen once. V and J are TRBV19 and TRBJ2-1, with TRBD2 as a possible D gene (7 bases). CDR1 is LNHDA and CDR2 is SQIVND in the germline V gene (reference sequence). The V end lost 5 bases, the J end lost 1 base, and 12 bases lay between the germline ends. The CDR3 length is 15 residues. The CDR3 here is CASSLEGGSYNEQFF. CDR3 coding DNA: TGTGCCAGTAGTTTGGAGGGGGGGTCCTACAATGAGCAGTTCTTC.

The chain couples TRBV19 to TRBJ1-2; 9 nucleotides align to TRBD1. CDR1 and CDR2 from the germline V gene are LNHDA and SQIVND (reference sequence). The trim removed 3 bases at V and 4 bases at J, leaving 6 bases unmatched. This CDR3 is built from 15 residues. Here the CDR3 DNA reads TGTGCCAGTAGTATGTTACAGGGGGCGTCCTATGGCTACACCTTC. The encoded protein is CASSMLQGASYGYTF. The whole variable domain, filled in from reference TRBV19 and TRBJ1-2, reads DGGITQSPKYLFRKEGQNVTLSCEQNLNHDAMYWYRQDPGQGLRLIYYSQIVNDFQKGDIAEGYSVSREKKESFPLTVTSAQKNPTAFYLCASSMLQGASYGYTFGSGTRLTVV.

This chain uses TRBV6-1 with TRBJ1-6; no definite D call. This CDR3 region has 14 residues. The V and J ends lost 7 bases and 6 bases respectively, with 13 bases between them. Germline CDR1 reads MNHNS; CDR2 reads SASEGT. The CDR3 spells CASIRNTFNSPLHF. CDR3 in DNA: TGTGCCAGCATTAGAAACACCTTTAATTCACCCCTCCACTTT.

The V call is TRBV5-5, the J call TRBJ2-7, with D possibly TRBD1 on 5 matching bases. The germline V and J ends were trimmed by 3 bases and 4 bases, with 20 bases remaining between them. The germline V gene encodes CDR1 SGHKS and CDR2 YYEKEE (reference sequence). The CDR3 consists of 16 residues. CDR3 region: CASSSRRGLGPYEQYF. For the CDR3, the DNA is TGTGCCAGCAGCTCAAGAAGGGGTCTCGGTCCTTACGAGCAGTACTTC.

J is TRBJ2-2 and V is TRBV5-8; 8 positions match TRBD1. Germline V gives CDR1 SGHTS, CDR2 YDEGEE. There are 14 residues in the CDR3. J was trimmed by 6 bases and V by 1 base; bases with no gene match: 2. The DNA for the CDR3 is TGTGCCAGCAGCTTGCAGGGGGCGGCCGGGGAGCTGTTTTTT. Translation gives CASSLQGAAGELFF.

The chain carries TRBV7-6 and TRBJ2-7; D could derive from TRBD1 or TRBD2 (6 bases each). Trimming cost V 4 bases and J 4 bases, with 11 bases left between them. The CDR3 has 13 amino acids. CDR1 SGHVS and CDR2 FNYEAQ come from the germline V gene. CDR3 residues: CASSSRGVYEQYF. The CDR3 DNA is TGTGCCAGCAGCTCTAGGGGGGTATACGAGCAGTACTTC.

The CDR3 sequence is CASTPVTTGELFF. The CDR3 nucleotides read TGTGCCAGTACCCCAGTTACCACCGGGGAGCTGTTTTTT. This chain uses TRBV19 with TRBJ2-2, with D unclear. The CDR3 has 13 amino acids. Trimming stripped 7 bases from V and 4 bases from J, with 10 bases between. Germline loops: CDR1 LNHDA, CDR2 SQIVND (reference sequence). The variable domain in full, with the rest retrieved from reference TRBV19 and TRBJ2-2, is DGGITQSPKYLFRKEGQNVTLSCEQNLNHDAMYWYRQDPGQGLRLIYYSQIVNDFQKGDIAEGYSVSREKKESFPLTVTSAQKNPTAFYLCASTPVTTGELFFGEGSRLTVL.

The chain is built from TRBV7-6 and TRBJ2-4; the D gene could be TRBD1 or TRBD2 (5 bases each). Germline CDR1 and CDR2: SGHVS and FNYEAQ. V lost 5 bases to trimming and J lost 2 bases, with 13 bases between them. CDR3 size: 15 residues. The CDR3, as DNA: TGTGCCAGCAGCGACTTCCGGGACCCCAAAAACATTCAGTACTTC. Translating gives CASSDFRDPKNIQYF. The variable domain in full, with the rest retrieved from reference TRBV7-6 and TRBJ2-4, is GAGVSQSPRYKVTKRGQDVALRCDPISGHVSLYWYRQALGQGPEFLTYFNYEAQQDKSGLPNDRFSAERPEGSISTLTIQRTEQRDSAMYRCASSDFRDPKNIQYFGAGTRLSVL.

This chain uses TRBV4-2 with TRBJ2-7, with a weak D call TRBD1 (8 bases). CDR1 is LGHNA and CDR2 is YNFKEQ in the germline V gene. The CDR3 contains 17 residues. V was cut by 4 bases and J by 0 bases, with 19 bases left in between. CDR3: CASSREGGTGTSYEQYF. CDR3 coding DNA: TGTGCCAGCAGCCGGGAGGGGGGGACAGGTACCTCCTACGAGCAGTACTTC.

The chain's CDR3 is CASTSGPTTDTQYF. The CDR3 DNA follows: TGTGCCAGCACCTCCGGGCCCACCACAGATACGCAGTATTTT. The V and J genes are TRBV6-6 and TRBJ2-3; no reliable D call. CDR1 is MNHNY, CDR2 SVGAGI, per germline (reference sequence). The CDR3 runs to 14 residues. The ends were cut back, 7 bases at V and 2 bases at J, with 13 bases in the middle.

The CDR3 loop reads CASRTLGGDSNEQYF. The CDR3 nucleotides are TGTGCCAGCAGGACCCTGGGAGGGGATTCAAACGAGCAGTACTTC. This rearrangement joins TRBV28 to TRBJ2-7; TRBD2 aligns across 7 bases. CDR1 is MDHEN and CDR2 is SYDVKM in the germline V gene. Trimming took 6 bases from V and 5 from J; bases not matched to a gene: 13. The CDR3 contains 15 residues.

A single count supports this clone. The chain uses TRBV4-2 and TRBJ2-1; D ambiguous. V dropped 7 bases and J dropped 3 bases, with 16 bases sitting between them. This CDR3 is built from 15 residues. Germline V gene lookup returns CDR1 LGHNA and CDR2 YNFKEQ. The CDR3 region has the DNA TGTGCCAGCACTATCTGGGGTATCGGCTACAATGAGCAGTTCTTC. It specifies CASTIWGIGYNEQFF.

This clone is a singleton in its sample. Sequence at one end of the junction differs from germline and may be a read error. V usage is TRBV7-7 and J usage is TRBJ2-3; D is undetermined. CDR1 SSHAT and CDR2 FNYEAQ come from the germline V gene (reference sequence). CDR3 length: 13 residues. The DNA of the CDR3 is TGTGCTAGCAGCTTAGTATGGGCAGATACGCAGTATTTT. Translated, it gives CASSLVWADTQYF.

The chain joins TRBV2 to TRBJ2-5; possible D gene TRBD2, 5 bases. The CDR3 is made up of 12 amino acids. Trimming took 8 bases from V and 4 from J, leaving 11 bases between them. Germline V gene sequence: CDR1 SNHLY, CDR2 FYNNEI. The CDR3 is CASSIRGETQYF. CDR3 DNA sequence: TGTGCCAGCTCTATACGGGGAGAGACCCAGTACTTC.

CDR3 loop: CASTSRPTDTQYF. CDR3 nucleotides: TGTGCCAGCACGTCCAGGCCCACAGATACGCAGTATTTT. This chain joins TRBV2 and TRBJ2-3, with D hard to call. This CDR3 spans 13 amino acids. V gave up 7 bases and J gave up 2 bases, with 10 bases separating them. Germline lookup yields CDR1 SNHLY and CDR2 FYNNEI.

The chain has TRBV2 and TRBJ2-7; D unresolved. The CDR3 sequence is 12 residues long. CDR1 is SNHLY and CDR2 is FYNNEI in the germline V gene. Trimming stripped 1 base from V and 3 bases from J, with 4 bases between. In DNA, the CDR3 is TGTGCCAGCAGTGAAGGACTCTACGAGCAGTACTTC. Translating gives CASSEGLYEQYF. Looking up the rest from reference TRBV2 and TRBJ2-7 gives the full variable domain: EPEVTQTPSHQVTQMGQEVILRCVPISNHLYFYWYRQILGQKVEFLVSFYNNEISEKSEIFDDQFSVERPDGSNFTLKIRSTKLEDSAMYFCASSEGLYEQYFGPGTRLTVT.

Only one count was recorded for this clone. The chain employs TRBV5-1 and TRBJ1-1; a possible D gene is TRBD1 (5 bases). Germline V gene lookup returns CDR1 SGHRS and CDR2 YFSETQ. V dropped 2 bases and J dropped 3 bases, with 11 bases sitting between them. There are 14 residues in the CDR3. Here the CDR3 DNA reads TGCGCCAGCAGCTTTTCCTCCAGGGACACTGAAGCTTTCTTT. It encodes CASSFSSRDTEAFF.

The J gene is TRBJ1-5, the V gene TRBV19, with D maybe TRBD1 (5 bases). This CDR3 comprises 13 residues. V was pared by 3 bases and J by 5 bases, with 8 bases between. Germline CDR1 LNHDA, CDR2 SQIVND (reference sequence). CDR3 in DNA: TGTGCCAGTAGTATTCCCAGGGATCAGCCCCAGCATTTT. Its translation: CASSIPRDQPQHF.

This chain uses TRBV18 with TRBJ1-5, with a weak D call TRBD1 (6 bases). V lost 3 bases to trimming and J lost 4 bases, with 13 bases between them. Germline V gene lookup returns CDR1 KGHSH and CDR2 LQKENI. The CDR3 runs 15 residues. The CDR3 reads CASSPRDNYNQPQHF. The CDR3 DNA reads as TGTGCCAGCTCACCTAGGGACAACTATAATCAGCCCCAGCATTTT.